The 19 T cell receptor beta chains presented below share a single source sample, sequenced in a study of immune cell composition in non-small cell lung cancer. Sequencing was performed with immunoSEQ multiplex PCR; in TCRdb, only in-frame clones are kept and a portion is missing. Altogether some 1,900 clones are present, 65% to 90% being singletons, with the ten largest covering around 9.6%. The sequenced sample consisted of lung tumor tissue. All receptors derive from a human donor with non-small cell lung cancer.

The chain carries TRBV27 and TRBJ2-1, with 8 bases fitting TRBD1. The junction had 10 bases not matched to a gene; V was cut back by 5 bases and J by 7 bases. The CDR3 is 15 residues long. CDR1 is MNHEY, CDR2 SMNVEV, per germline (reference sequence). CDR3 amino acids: CASSITGGRVNEQFF. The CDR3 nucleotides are TGTGCCAGCAGTATCACAGGGGGACGGGTGAATGAGCAGTTCTTC.

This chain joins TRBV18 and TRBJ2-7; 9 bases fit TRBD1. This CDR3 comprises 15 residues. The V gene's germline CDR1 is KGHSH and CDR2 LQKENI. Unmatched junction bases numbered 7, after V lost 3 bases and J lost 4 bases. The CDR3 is CASSPPGQGTYEQYF. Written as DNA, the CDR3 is TGTGCCAGCTCACCTCCGGGACAGGGTACTTACGAGCAGTACTTC.

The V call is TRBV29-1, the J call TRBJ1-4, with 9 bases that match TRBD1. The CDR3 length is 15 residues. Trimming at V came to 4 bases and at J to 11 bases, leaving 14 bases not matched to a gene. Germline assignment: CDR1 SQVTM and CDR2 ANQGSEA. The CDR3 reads CSVGPGTGPSGKLFF. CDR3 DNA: TGCAGCGTTGGCCCTGGGACAGGGCCCTCGGGGAAACTGTTTTTT.

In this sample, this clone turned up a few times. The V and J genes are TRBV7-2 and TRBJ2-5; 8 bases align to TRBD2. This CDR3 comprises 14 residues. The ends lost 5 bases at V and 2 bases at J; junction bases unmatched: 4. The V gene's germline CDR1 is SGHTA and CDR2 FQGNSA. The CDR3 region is CASSLSGTQETQYF. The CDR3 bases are TGTGCCAGCAGCCTTAGCGGGACTCAAGAGACCCAGTACTTC.

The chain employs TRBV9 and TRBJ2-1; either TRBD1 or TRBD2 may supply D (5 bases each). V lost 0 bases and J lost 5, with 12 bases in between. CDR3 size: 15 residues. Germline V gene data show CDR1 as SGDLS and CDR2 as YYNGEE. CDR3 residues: CASSVGGSLDNEQFF. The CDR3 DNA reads TGTGCCAGCAGCGTAGGGGGGAGTCTCGACAATGAGCAGTTCTTC.

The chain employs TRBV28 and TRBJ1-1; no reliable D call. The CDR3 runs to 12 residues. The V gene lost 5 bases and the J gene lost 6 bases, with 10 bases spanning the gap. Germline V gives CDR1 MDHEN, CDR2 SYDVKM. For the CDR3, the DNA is TGTGCCAGCAGTAACGACGGTCCTGAAGCTTTCTTT. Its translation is CASSNDGPEAFF. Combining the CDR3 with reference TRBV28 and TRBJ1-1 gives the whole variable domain DVKVTQSSRYLVKRTGEKVFLECVQDMDHENMFWYRQDPGLGLRLIYFSYDVKMKEKGDIPEGYSVSREKKERFSLILESASTNQTSMYLCASSNDGPEAFFGQGTRLTVV.

DNA of the CDR3: TGTGCCAGCAGCCCTATGACAGGTTCGGACGCAACTAATGAAAAACTGTTTTTT. Amino acids: CASSPMTGSDATNEKLFF. J is TRBJ1-4 and V is TRBV9; a possible D gene is TRBD1 (6 bases). The CDR3 is 18 amino acids. Trimming cost V 4 bases and J 0 bases, with 19 bases left between them. Germline V gene sequence: CDR1 SGDLS, CDR2 YYNGEE.

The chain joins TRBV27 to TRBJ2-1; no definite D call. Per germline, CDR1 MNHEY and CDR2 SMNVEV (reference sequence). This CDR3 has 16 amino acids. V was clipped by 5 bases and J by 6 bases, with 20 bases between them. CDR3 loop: CASSPRFGRSPNEQFF. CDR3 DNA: TGTGCCAGCAGTCCGCGCTTTGGGCGGTCTCCCAATGAGCAGTTCTTC.

This CDR3 reads CASRQGASNQPQHF. The CDR3 DNA is TGTGCCAGCAGACAGGGGGCTAGCAATCAGCCCCAGCATTTT. This chain uses TRBV27 with TRBJ1-5; 9 bases are a match to TRBD1. Germline V gene sequence: CDR1 MNHEY, CDR2 SMNVEV (reference sequence). CDR3 length equals 14 residues. V lost 6 bases to trimming and J lost 0 bases; unmatched junction nucleotides: 0.

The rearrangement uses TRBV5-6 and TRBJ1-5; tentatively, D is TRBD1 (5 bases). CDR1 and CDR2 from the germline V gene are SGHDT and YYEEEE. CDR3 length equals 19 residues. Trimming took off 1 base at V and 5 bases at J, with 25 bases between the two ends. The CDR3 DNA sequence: TGTGCCAGCAGCTTGCGAGGACCGGGGCTGGGTCTGGGCGATCAGCCCCAGCATTTT. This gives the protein CASSLRGPGLGLGDQPQHF.

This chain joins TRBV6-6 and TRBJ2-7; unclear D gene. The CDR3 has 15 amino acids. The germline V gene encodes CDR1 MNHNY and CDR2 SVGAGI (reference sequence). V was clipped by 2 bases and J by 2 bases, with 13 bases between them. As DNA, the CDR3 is TGTGCCAGCAGTTACCTGCATGCTACACCCTACGAGCAGTACTTC. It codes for CASSYLHATPYEQYF.

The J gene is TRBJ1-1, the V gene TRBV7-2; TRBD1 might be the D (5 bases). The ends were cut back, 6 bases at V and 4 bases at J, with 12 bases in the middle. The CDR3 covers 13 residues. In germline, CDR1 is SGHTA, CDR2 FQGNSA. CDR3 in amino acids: CASSPPQVTEAFF. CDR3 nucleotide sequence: TGTGCCAGCAGTCCCCCACAGGTCACTGAAGCTTTCTTT.

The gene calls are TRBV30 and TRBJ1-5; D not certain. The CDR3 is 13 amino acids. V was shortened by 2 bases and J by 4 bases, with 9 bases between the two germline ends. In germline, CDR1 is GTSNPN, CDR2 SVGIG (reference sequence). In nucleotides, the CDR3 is TGTGCCTGGAGTAAGGAGATAAATCAGCCCCAGCATTTT. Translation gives CAWSKEINQPQHF.

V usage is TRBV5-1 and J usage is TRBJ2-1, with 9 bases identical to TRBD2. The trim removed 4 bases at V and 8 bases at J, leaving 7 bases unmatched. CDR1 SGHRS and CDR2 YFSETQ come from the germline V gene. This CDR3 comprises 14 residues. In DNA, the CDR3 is TGCGCCAGCAGCGTTAGCGGGAGCTTCTATGAGCAGTTCTTC. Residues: CASSVSGSFYEQFF.

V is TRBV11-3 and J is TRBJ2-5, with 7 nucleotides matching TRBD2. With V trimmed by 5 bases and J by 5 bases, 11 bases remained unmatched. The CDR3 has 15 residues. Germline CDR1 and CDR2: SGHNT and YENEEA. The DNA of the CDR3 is TGTGCCAGCAGCCCTCGTCTAGCGGCGATGGAGACCCAGTACTTC. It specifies CASSPRLAAMETQYF.

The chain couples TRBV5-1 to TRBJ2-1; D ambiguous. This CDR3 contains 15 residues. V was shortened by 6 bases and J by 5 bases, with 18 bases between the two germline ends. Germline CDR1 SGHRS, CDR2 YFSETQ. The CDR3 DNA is TGCGCCAGCACCGTCGATAAAGGACCCAACAATGAGCAGTTCTTC. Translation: CASTVDKGPNNEQFF.

The CDR3 DNA follows: TGCAGCGTTGCGGGGCAGGGGGCAGGAGGGTATGGCTACACCTTC. Amino acid sequence: CSVAGQGAGGYGYTF. This chain connects TRBV29-1 to TRBJ1-2, with TRBD1 matching over 8 bases. V dropped 4 bases and J dropped 5; count of bases not matched to a gene: 12. Germline lookup yields CDR1 SQVTM and CDR2 ANQGSEA. CDR3 length: 15 amino acids.

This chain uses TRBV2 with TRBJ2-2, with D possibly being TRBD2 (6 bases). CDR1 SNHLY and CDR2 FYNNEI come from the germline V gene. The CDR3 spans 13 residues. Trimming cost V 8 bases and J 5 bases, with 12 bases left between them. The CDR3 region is CASGRDWTGELFF. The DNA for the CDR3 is TGTGCCAGCGGGCGGGACTGGACCGGGGAGCTGTTTTTT. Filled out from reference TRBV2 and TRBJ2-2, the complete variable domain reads EPEVTQTPSHQVTQMGQEVILRCVPISNHLYFYWYRQILGQKVEFLVSFYNNEISEKSEIFDDQFSVERPDGSNFTLKIRSTKLEDSAMYFCASGRDWTGELFFGEGSRLTVL.

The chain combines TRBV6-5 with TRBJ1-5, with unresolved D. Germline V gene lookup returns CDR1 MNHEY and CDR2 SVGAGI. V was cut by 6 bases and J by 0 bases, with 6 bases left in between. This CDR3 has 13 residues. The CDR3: CASRYSSNQPQHF. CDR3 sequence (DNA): TGTGCCAGCAGATATAGTAGCAATCAGCCCCAGCATTTT.